The 16 T cell receptor beta chains below were found in one sample sequenced in a study of cytomegalovirus exposure and HLA in healthy donors. The PCR made use of 60 Vbeta and 13 Jbeta primers. Data came from immunoSEQ multiplex PCR; TCRdb stores just in-frame clones and leaves some out. The sample lists fewer than 200,000 clones; roughly 80% were seen once. Sequencing used PBMCs. The receptors derive from a man between 60 and 75 years old in good health and CMV-seronegative.

The rearrangement uses TRBV7-8 and TRBJ1-4; TRBD1 agrees at 9 bases. CDR1 SGHVS and CDR2 FQNEAQ come from the germline V gene. The ends lost 3 bases at V and 8 bases at J; junction bases unmatched: 4. CDR3 length: 14 residues. The CDR3 bases are TGTGCCAGCAGCTTCACAGGGGGCAAGGAAAAACTGTTTTTT. This translates into CASSFTGGKEKLFF.

The chain employs TRBV19 and TRBJ2-1; TRBD2 might be the D (7 bases). Germline V gives CDR1 LNHDA, CDR2 SQIVND (reference sequence). CDR3 length: 16 amino acids. Trimming pared 3 bases from V and 0 bases from J, leaving 12 bases between. The CDR3, as DNA: TGTGCCAGTAGTATGGACGGGGGGCCCTCCTACAATGAGCAGTTCTTC. This encodes CASSMDGGPSYNEQFF.

This clone turned up a few times. DNA of the CDR3: TGTGCCAGCTCACCACTTGACAGGACAGATACGCAGTATTTT. This translates into CASSPLDRTDTQYF. The chain recombines TRBV18 with TRBJ2-3; maybe TRBD1 (6 bases). Germline assignment: CDR1 KGHSH and CDR2 LQKENI. CDR3 size: 14 residues. Trimming removed 1 base at V and 3 bases at J, with 8 bases between. Variable domain in full (rest from reference TRBV18 and TRBJ2-3): NAGVMQNPRHLVRRRGQEARLRCSPMKGHSHVYWYRQLPEEGLKFMVYLQKENIIDESGMPKERFSAEFPKEGPSILRIQQVVRGDSAAYFCASSPLDRTDTQYFGPGTRLTVL.

The chain links TRBV28 to TRBJ1-1; a weak D match, TRBD1 (5 bases). Germline-derived CDR1 and CDR2 are MDHEN and SYDVKM. This CDR3 is built from 14 residues. The germline V and J ends were trimmed by 7 bases and 4 bases, with 16 bases remaining between them. The CDR3 sequence: CASIAGPFGTEAFF. The DNA for the CDR3 is TGTGCCAGCATCGCAGGGCCCTTTGGCACTGAAGCTTTCTTT.

The rearrangement uses TRBV5-1 and TRBJ2-3; 8 bases are a match to TRBD2. The J segment lost 4 bases and the V segment lost 1 base, leaving 2 bases of the junction unmatched. CDR1 is SGHRS, CDR2 YFSETQ, per germline. This CDR3 has 14 residues. CDR3 amino acids: CASSLPSGSDTQYF. The CDR3 DNA reads TGCGCCAGCAGCTTGCCTAGCGGGTCAGATACGCAGTATTTT.

This chain links TRBV2 with TRBJ1-2; D call uncertain. The germline V gene has CDR1 SNHLY and CDR2 FYNNEI. The length of the CDR3 is 14 residues. The germline V and J ends were trimmed by 9 bases and 6 bases, with 20 bases remaining between them. CDR3 amino acids: CARPRQEGIHGYTF. DNA for the CDR3: TGTGCCAGGCCGAGGCAGGAGGGTATACATGGCTACACCTTC.

This clone showed up just a few times. V gene TRBV5-6 combines with J gene TRBJ1-6; possible D gene TRBD1, 5 bases. The germline V gene encodes CDR1 SGHDT and CDR2 YYEEEE. The CDR3 has 16 residues. Trimming took off 4 bases at V and 4 bases at J, with 15 bases between the two ends. The CDR3 coding sequence is TGTGCCAGCAGCCCCGGAGGGGCGATGTATAATTCACCCCTCCACTTT. As protein: CASSPGGAMYNSPLHF.

Only a few counts were recorded for this clone. This sequence joins TRBV13 and TRBJ1-1, with 7 positions matching TRBD1. The CDR3 length is 14 residues. V lost 3 bases to trimming and J lost 2 bases; unmatched junction nucleotides: 3. Germline CDR1 PRHDT, CDR2 FYEKMQ (reference sequence). The CDR3 DNA is TGTGCCAGCAGCTTTAGGGGGCTTAACACTGAAGCTTTCTTT. This codes for CASSFRGLNTEAFF. Full variable domain (missing parts from reference TRBV13 and TRBJ1-1): AAGVIQSPRHLIKEKRETATLKCYPIPRHDTVYWYQQGPGQDPQFLISFYEKMQSDKGSIPDRFSAQQFSDYHSELNMSSLELGDSALYFCASSFRGLNTEAFFGQGTRLTVV.

V and J are TRBV2 and TRBJ1-6; D not resolved. Trimming stripped 4 bases from V and 6 bases from J, with 4 bases between. Germline CDR1 SNHLY, CDR2 FYNNEI. CDR3 size: 12 residues. DNA for the CDR3: TGTGCCAGCAGTGTCTCTAATTCACCCCTCCACTTT. This translates into CASSVSNSPLHF.

The CDR3 DNA sequence: TGTGCCAGCAGCCCACCAAACAGACCGGCCGAGCAGTACTTC. Translation: CASSPPNRPAEQYF. The rearrangement uses TRBV7-3 and TRBJ2-7; no firm D call. V lost 5 bases and J 6 bases, leaving 17 bases between the germline ends. From germline, CDR1 is SGHTA and CDR2 FQGTGA. CDR3 length equals 14 residues.

J is TRBJ1-3 and V is TRBV4-1; D gene uncertain. This CDR3 comprises 14 residues. CDR1 and CDR2 (germline): MGHRA, YSYEKL. The germline V and J ends were trimmed by 2 bases and 0 bases, with 5 bases remaining between them. CDR3 sequence reads: CASSQPVSGNTIYF. As DNA, the CDR3 is TGCGCCAGCAGCCAACCAGTCTCTGGAAACACCATATATTTT.

The sample holds a few counts of this clone. The chain joins TRBV9 to TRBJ1-6; D may be TRBD1 (5 bases). Germline lookup yields CDR1 SGDLS and CDR2 YYNGEE. This CDR3 is 15 amino acids long. V lost 3 bases and J 6 bases, leaving 13 bases between the germline ends. The CDR3 coding sequence is TGTGCCAGCAGCGCTGGGACCGGGGGTAATTCACCCCTCCACTTT. Amino acids: CASSAGTGGNSPLHF.

This chain connects TRBV7-7 to TRBJ2-5, with D maybe TRBD2 (6 bases). Deletions cut 5 bases from V and 2 bases from J, with 15 bases between. Germline loops: CDR1 SSHAT, CDR2 FNYEAQ (reference sequence). The CDR3 sequence is 15 residues long. The DNA of the CDR3 is TGTGCCAGCAGCCCCTTGACGGGAGTACAAGAGACCCAGTACTTC. Encoded protein: CASSPLTGVQETQYF.

This chain connects TRBV7-3 to TRBJ2-1; D possibly corresponds to TRBD1 (5 bases). Trimming took off 5 bases at V and 0 bases at J, with 11 bases between the two ends. Germline CDR1 reads SGHTA; CDR2 reads FQGTGA. This CDR3 is 15 amino acids long. CDR3 bases: TGTGCCAGCAGCCAGGGTACGAGCTCCTACAATGAGCAGTTCTTC. Translation: CASSQGTSSYNEQFF.

This chain joins TRBV5-1 and TRBJ1-3, with TRBD1 matching over 7 bases. There are 15 residues in the CDR3. In germline, CDR1 is SGHRS, CDR2 YFSETQ. With V trimmed by 0 bases and J by 3 bases, 3 bases remained unmatched. CDR3 sequence reads: CASSLVGQDGNTIYF. The CDR3 DNA follows: TGCGCCAGCAGCTTGGTTGGACAGGATGGAAACACCATATATTTT.

This rearrangement joins TRBV10-2 to TRBJ2-7; D is unresolved. The V gene's germline CDR1 is WSHSY and CDR2 SAAADI. This CDR3 contains 12 residues. V was cut by 4 bases and J by 2 bases, with 6 bases left in between. CDR3 bases: TGCGCCAGCAGTGTACAGACCTACGAGCAGTACTTC. Its protein product is CASSVQTYEQYF.